These T cell receptor beta chains were read from a single sample in a study of T cells after yellow fever vaccination. MiXCR was run by TCRdb on the 5' RACE reads, yielding one entry per CDR3 protein. In the table there are hundreds of thousands of distinct CDR3 sequences, roughly 13% of which are singletons. Specimen: PBMCs, collected on the day of the yellow fever booster vaccination. These receptors all stem from a young man who received the YFV17D yellow fever vaccine. Both conserved end residues are part of each CDR3. The order of the fields is V gene, clone size, J gene, D gene, CDR3 DNA, CDR3 protein. D genes are given only for firm matches. A clone size is listed for some rows: how often the clone was seen (once, few, many), or a class if it is expanded.

v_gene: TRBV5-6
abundance: NA
j_gene: TRBJ1-2
d_gene: TRBD1
CDR3nt: TGTGCCAGCAGCTTTGGAGGGGGCAGGGCTAACTATGGCTACACCTTC
CDR3aa: CASSFGGGRANYGYTF

v_gene: TRBV4-2
abundance: NA
j_gene: TRBJ2-7
d_gene: NA
CDR3nt: TGTGCCAGCAGCAGGGACGGCAAATACGAGCAGTACTTC
CDR3aa: CASSRDGKYEQYF

v_gene: TRBV5-1
abundance: NA
j_gene: TRBJ2-5
d_gene: NA
CDR3nt: TGCGCCAGCAGCCAACCACAAGCTGGGGGAGAGACCCAGTACTTC
CDR3aa: CASSQPQAGGETQYF

v_gene: TRBV6-2/TRBV6-3
abundance: few
j_gene: TRBJ2-3
d_gene: TRBD1
CDR3nt: TGTGCCAGCAGTTACCCCCGCCTAGGGGGCCCAGATACGCAGTATTTT
CDR3aa: CASSYPRLGGPDTQYF

v_gene: TRBV6-5
abundance: NA
j_gene: TRBJ2-1
d_gene: NA
CDR3nt: TGTGCCAGCAGTTACTCGAGAGGGTACAATGAGCAGTTCTTC
CDR3aa: CASSYSRGYNEQFF

v_gene: TRBV5-1
abundance: few
j_gene: TRBJ1-1
d_gene: TRBD1
CDR3nt: TGCGCCAGCAGCTCCGACCAGGGGGCCAAGAACACTGAAGCTTTCTTT
CDR3aa: CASSSDQGAKNTEAFF

v_gene: TRBV11-2
abundance: NA
j_gene: TRBJ2-7
d_gene: NA
CDR3nt: TGTGCCAGCAGCTTAGGACAGGCTCCCCCCTACGAGCAGTACTTC
CDR3aa: CASSLGQAPPYEQYF

v_gene: TRBV7-2
abundance: NA
j_gene: TRBJ1-6
d_gene: TRBD1
CDR3nt: TGTGACAGCAGCCCCCGGGACAGGGGTTCACCCCTCCACTTT
CDR3aa: CDSSPRDRGSPLHF

v_gene: TRBV5-1
abundance: many
j_gene: TRBJ2-7
d_gene: TRBD1
CDR3nt: TGCGCCAGCAGCCACGGACAGGGGGCTGGCGAGCAGTACTTC
CDR3aa: CASSHGQGAGEQYF

v_gene: TRBV30
abundance: NA
j_gene: TRBJ2-7
d_gene: NA
CDR3nt: TGTGCCTGGAGTAGCGGCAGGGGGTTCCGGGGGTCCTACGAGCAGTACTTC
CDR3aa: CAWSSGRGFRGSYEQYF

v_gene: TRBV29-1
abundance: many
j_gene: TRBJ2-5
d_gene: TRBD1
CDR3nt: TGCAGCGTCGAGGACAGGGTCGGAGAGACCCAGTACTTC
CDR3aa: CSVEDRVGETQYF

v_gene: TRBV9
abundance: NA
j_gene: TRBJ2-1
d_gene: NA
CDR3nt: TGTGCCAGCAGCAAAATACAGGGGGGGTCCTACAATGAGCAGTTCTTC
CDR3aa: CASSKIQGGSYNEQFF

v_gene: TRBV20-1
abundance: few
j_gene: TRBJ2-7
d_gene: NA
CDR3nt: TGCAGTGCTAGAGGCGAGGCCGGCAGGGAGCAGTACTTC
CDR3aa: CSARGEAGREQYF

v_gene: TRBV7-9
abundance: many
j_gene: TRBJ2-7
d_gene: NA
CDR3nt: TGTGCCAGCAGTTTATACGGACCTTCCTACGAGCAGTACTTC
CDR3aa: CASSLYGPSYEQYF

v_gene: TRBV29-1
abundance: few
j_gene: TRBJ2-7
d_gene: NA
CDR3nt: TGCAGCGTTGGTTCGGGTGGATACGAGCAGTACTTC
CDR3aa: CSVGSGGYEQYF

v_gene: TRBV4-3
abundance: NA
j_gene: TRBJ2-5
d_gene: TRBD2
CDR3nt: TGCGCCAGCAGCCAAGATGGCGGGGGAAAAGGAGAGACCCAGTACTTC
CDR3aa: CASSQDGGGKGETQYF

v_gene: TRBV9
abundance: few
j_gene: TRBJ1-2
d_gene: NA
CDR3nt: TGTGCCAGCAGCGCCTCAACCGATCGTACGGTTGGCTACACCTTC
CDR3aa: CASSASTDRTVGYTF

v_gene: TRBV5-1
abundance: NA
j_gene: TRBJ2-1
d_gene: NA
CDR3nt: TGCGCCAGCAGTACAAGGGATTACTCCTACAATGAGCAGTTCTTC
CDR3aa: CASSTRDYSYNEQFF

v_gene: TRBV5-4
abundance: NA
j_gene: TRBJ2-3
d_gene: TRBD2
CDR3nt: TGTGCCAGCAGCTTTCCCGGGACTATCTCCGATACGCAGTATTTT
CDR3aa: CASSFPGTISDTQYF

v_gene: TRBV11-1
abundance: few
j_gene: TRBJ2-2
d_gene: NA
CDR3nt: TGTGCCAGCAGCTTACGGTGGGGAAACACCGGGGAGCTGTTTTTT
CDR3aa: CASSLRWGNTGELFF

v_gene: TRBV27
abundance: NA
j_gene: TRBJ2-1
d_gene: NA
CDR3nt: TGTGCCAGCAGTTTACTGGGACAGCCCGGGGGTGAGCAGTTCTTC
CDR3aa: CASSLLGQPGGEQFF

v_gene: TRBV27
abundance: NA
j_gene: TRBJ1-2
d_gene: NA
CDR3nt: TGTGCCAGCAGTATCACCCCCACGGTTAACTATGGCTACACCTTC
CDR3aa: CASSITPTVNYGYTF

v_gene: TRBV20-1
abundance: NA
j_gene: TRBJ2-3
d_gene: NA
CDR3nt: TGCAGTGCTAGACCTAGGGTTAGCACAGATACGCAGTATTTT
CDR3aa: CSARPRVSTDTQYF

v_gene: TRBV11-2
abundance: few
j_gene: TRBJ1-4
d_gene: NA
CDR3nt: TGTGCCAGCAGCTTTTTTGCAACTAATGAAAAACTGTTTTTT
CDR3aa: CASSFFATNEKLFF

v_gene: TRBV9
abundance: NA
j_gene: TRBJ2-7
d_gene: NA
CDR3nt: TGTGCCAGCAGCGTAGGTCTGGCAGGCGATCAGTACTTC
CDR3aa: CASSVGLAGDQYF

v_gene: TRBV4-3
abundance: NA
j_gene: TRBJ2-6
d_gene: NA
CDR3nt: TGCGCCAGCAGCCAAGATCGGGCCGGGGCCAACGCCCTGACTTTC
CDR3aa: CASSQDRAGANALTF

v_gene: TRBV19
abundance: many
j_gene: TRBJ2-1
d_gene: NA
CDR3nt: TGTGCCAGTAGTGAATCCTTCCACTCCTACAATGAGCAGTTCTTC
CDR3aa: CASSESFHSYNEQFF

v_gene: TRBV28
abundance: few
j_gene: TRBJ2-1
d_gene: TRBD2
CDR3nt: TGTGCCAGCAGGCGACTAGCGGCTCGAATCTACAATGAGCAGTTCTTC
CDR3aa: CASRRLAARIYNEQFF

v_gene: TRBV20-1
abundance: few
j_gene: TRBJ2-7
d_gene: TRBD1
CDR3nt: TGCAGTGCTCAGGGGGCAGGATCCTACGAGCAGTACTTC
CDR3aa: CSAQGAGSYEQYF

v_gene: TRBV5-1
abundance: many
j_gene: TRBJ2-1
d_gene: NA
CDR3nt: TGCGCCAGCAGCTTTCCGGGATACGGCGAGCAGTTCTTC
CDR3aa: CASSFPGYGEQFF

v_gene: TRBV12-3/TRBV12-4
abundance: NA
j_gene: TRBJ2-1
d_gene: NA
CDR3nt: TGTGCCAGCAGTTTAGCCCTACGATCCCCCAATGAGCAGTTCTTC
CDR3aa: CASSLALRSPNEQFF

v_gene: TRBV21-1
abundance: few
j_gene: TRBJ2-1
d_gene: NA
CDR3nt: TGTGCCAGCAGCAACTTCCATCTGCCCCTGGACAAACGCTCCTACAATGAGCAGTTCTTC
CDR3aa: CASSNFHLPLDKRSYNEQFF

v_gene: TRBV12-3/TRBV12-4
abundance: few
j_gene: TRBJ1-4
d_gene: NA
CDR3nt: TGTGCCAGTCGGGGAGAGAATGAAAAACTGTTTTTT
CDR3aa: CASRGENEKLFF

v_gene: TRBV24-1
abundance: few
j_gene: TRBJ2-2
d_gene: NA
CDR3nt: TGTGCCACCAGTGACCAGGGACAGAACACCGGGGAGCTGTTTTTT
CDR3aa: CATSDQGQNTGELFF

v_gene: TRBV29-1
abundance: NA
j_gene: TRBJ2-1
d_gene: TRBD1
CDR3nt: TGCAGCGCTGCAGGGGGCGAAAGAACGAATGAGCAGTTCTTC
CDR3aa: CSAAGGERTNEQFF

v_gene: TRBV7-9
abundance: many
j_gene: TRBJ2-3
d_gene: NA
CDR3nt: TGTGCCAGCAGCTTAACGGCCGGACGCACAGATACGCAGTATTTT
CDR3aa: CASSLTAGRTDTQYF

v_gene: TRBV6-2/TRBV6-3
abundance: NA
j_gene: TRBJ1-1
d_gene: NA
CDR3nt: TGTGCCAGCAGTAACGCATTTGTCACTGAAGCTTTCTTT
CDR3aa: CASSNAFVTEAFF

v_gene: TRBV6-5
abundance: NA
j_gene: TRBJ1-2
d_gene: TRBD1
CDR3nt: TGTGCCAGCAGTTACTCGGGGACAGGGGGCGCCGTCTATGGCTACACCTTC
CDR3aa: CASSYSGTGGAVYGYTF

v_gene: TRBV12-3/TRBV12-4
abundance: NA
j_gene: TRBJ2-2
d_gene: NA
CDR3nt: TGTGCCAGCAGTTTGGCCAGGGTGGTCGCCGGGGAGCTGTTTTTT
CDR3aa: CASSLARVVAGELFF

v_gene: TRBV28
abundance: NA
j_gene: TRBJ2-7
d_gene: TRBD2
CDR3nt: TGTGCCAGCACCTCGGGACTAGCGGGGTCCTACGAGCAGTACTTC
CDR3aa: CASTSGLAGSYEQYF

v_gene: TRBV18
abundance: NA
j_gene: TRBJ2-2
d_gene: NA
CDR3nt: TGTGCCAGCTCATCGAATCAGGGGACCGGGGAGCTGTTTTTT
CDR3aa: CASSSNQGTGELFF

v_gene: TRBV6-6
abundance: many
j_gene: TRBJ2-5
d_gene: NA
CDR3nt: TGTGCCAGCAGTGTGGAAGAGACCCAGTACTTC
CDR3aa: CASSVEETQYF

v_gene: TRBV3-1
abundance: many
j_gene: TRBJ1-4
d_gene: NA
CDR3nt: TGTGCCAGCAGCCAACGAACGGGGGAAAAACTGTTTTTT
CDR3aa: CASSQRTGEKLFF

v_gene: TRBV7-2
abundance: few
j_gene: TRBJ2-7
d_gene: TRBD2
CDR3nt: TGTGCCAGCAGCACTAGCGGGAGTCTGTCCTACGAGCAGTACTTC
CDR3aa: CASSTSGSLSYEQYF

v_gene: TRBV2
abundance: NA
j_gene: TRBJ2-2
d_gene: NA
CDR3nt: TGTGCCAGCATAGGCAATAGCCGGGGCACCGGGGAGCTGTTTTTT
CDR3aa: CASIGNSRGTGELFF

v_gene: TRBV7-3
abundance: few
j_gene: TRBJ2-2
d_gene: NA
CDR3nt: TGTGCCAGCAGCTTAATGGCATCCGGGGAGCTGTTTTTT
CDR3aa: CASSLMASGELFF

v_gene: TRBV10-2
abundance: few
j_gene: TRBJ2-1
d_gene: NA
CDR3nt: TGCGCCAGCATGGAGCGGGTGGGCTACAATGAGCAGTTCTTC
CDR3aa: CASMERVGYNEQFF

v_gene: TRBV5-1
abundance: NA
j_gene: TRBJ2-1
d_gene: TRBD1
CDR3nt: TGCGCCAGCAGCTTAGTCCAGGGACAGGGGTACGGTGAGCAGTTCTTC
CDR3aa: CASSLVQGQGYGEQFF

v_gene: TRBV28
abundance: few
j_gene: TRBJ2-1
d_gene: TRBD2
CDR3nt: TGTGCCAGCAGTTATACTAGCGGGAGGGTGTACAATGAGCAGTTCTTC
CDR3aa: CASSYTSGRVYNEQFF

v_gene: TRBV15
abundance: many
j_gene: TRBJ2-1
d_gene: NA
CDR3nt: TGTGCCACCAGCAGACCTCTAGGGCATGAGCAGTTCTTC
CDR3aa: CATSRPLGHEQFF

v_gene: TRBV20-1
abundance: NA
j_gene: TRBJ2-7
d_gene: TRBD1
CDR3nt: TGCAGTGCTAGCCAGGGGGTAGGTTCCTACGAGCAGTACTTC
CDR3aa: CSASQGVGSYEQYF

v_gene: TRBV29-1
abundance: many
j_gene: TRBJ2-7
d_gene: TRBD1
CDR3nt: TGCAGCGCCGAGGGGACAGGGGGCGCGGAGCAGTACTTC
CDR3aa: CSAEGTGGAEQYF

v_gene: TRBV27
abundance: NA
j_gene: TRBJ2-7
d_gene: NA
CDR3nt: TGTGCCAGCAGGCCTAACTCGGGGTGGGAGCAGTACTTC
CDR3aa: CASRPNSGWEQYF

v_gene: TRBV10-3
abundance: NA
j_gene: TRBJ1-2
d_gene: TRBD1
CDR3nt: TGTGCCATCGGAGAGACAGGGAACTATGGCTACACCTTC
CDR3aa: CAIGETGNYGYTF